This TCR beta chain was identified in a study of immune heterogeneity within non-small cell lung tumors. From germline, CDR1 is DFQATT and CDR2 SNEGSKA (reference sequence). The CDR3 spans 14 residues. Trimming removed 4 bases from V and 8 bases from J; junction bases left unmatched: 5. Genomic DNA extracted from bulk tumor tissue served as template. A total of approximately 600 ng was used per sample. The authors collected several far-apart biopsies from each primary tumor during surgery. These patients got curative surgery after being newly diagnosed with untreated non-small cell lung cancer. It was a multiplex PCR that amplified TCR beta CDR3, with 32 V and 13 J primers. TCRdb analysed the multiplex PCR reads with MiXCR anew, one entry per CDR3 protein. The table records 21,000 or so distinct CDR3 sequences, more than 25% of them present only once.

Sequenced: lung tumor tissue. This TCR was sampled from a man aged 40-50 years with non-small cell lung cancer. The rearrangement joins TRBV20-1 to TRBJ2-3; 14 nucleotides line up with TRBD2. CDR3 nucleotide sequence: TGCAGTGCTACCCGACTAGCGGGAGGGCCTACGCAGTATTTT. Translated: CSATRLAGGPTQYF.